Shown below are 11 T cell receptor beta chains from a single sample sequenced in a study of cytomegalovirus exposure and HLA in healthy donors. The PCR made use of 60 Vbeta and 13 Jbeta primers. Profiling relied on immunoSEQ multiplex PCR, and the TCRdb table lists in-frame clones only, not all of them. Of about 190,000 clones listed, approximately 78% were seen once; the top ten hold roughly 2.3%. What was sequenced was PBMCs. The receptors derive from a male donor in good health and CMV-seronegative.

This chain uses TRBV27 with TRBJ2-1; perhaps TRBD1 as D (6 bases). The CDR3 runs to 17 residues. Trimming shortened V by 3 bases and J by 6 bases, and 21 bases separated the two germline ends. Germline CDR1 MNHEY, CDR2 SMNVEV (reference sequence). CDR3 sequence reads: CASSLRMYGQLVNEQFF. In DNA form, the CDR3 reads TGTGCCAGCAGTTTGCGCATGTACGGACAGCTTGTCAATGAGCAGTTCTTC.

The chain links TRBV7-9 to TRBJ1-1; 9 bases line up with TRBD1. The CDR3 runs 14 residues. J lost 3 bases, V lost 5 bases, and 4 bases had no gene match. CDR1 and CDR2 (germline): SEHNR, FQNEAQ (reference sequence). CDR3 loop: CASSIGQGYTEAFF. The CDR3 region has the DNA TGTGCCAGCAGCATCGGACAGGGGTACACTGAAGCTTTCTTT.

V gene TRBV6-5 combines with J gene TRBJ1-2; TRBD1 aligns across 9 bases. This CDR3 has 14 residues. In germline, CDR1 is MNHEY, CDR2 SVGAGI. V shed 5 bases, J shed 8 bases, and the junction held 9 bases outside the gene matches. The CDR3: CASSRDRATLGYTF. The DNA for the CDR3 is TGTGCCAGCAGTCGGGACAGGGCCACCCTAGGCTACACCTTC.

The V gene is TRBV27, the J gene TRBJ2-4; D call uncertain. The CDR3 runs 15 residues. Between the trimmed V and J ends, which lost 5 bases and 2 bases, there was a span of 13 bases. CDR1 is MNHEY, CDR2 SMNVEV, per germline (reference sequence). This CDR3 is CASSPGWASKNIQYF. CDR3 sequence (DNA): TGTGCCAGCAGTCCCGGCTGGGCGTCCAAAAACATTCAGTACTTC.

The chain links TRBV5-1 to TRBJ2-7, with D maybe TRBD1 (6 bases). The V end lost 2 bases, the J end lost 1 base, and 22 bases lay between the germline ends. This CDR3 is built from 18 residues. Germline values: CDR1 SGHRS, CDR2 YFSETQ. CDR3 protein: CASSLRRPFQGISYEQYF. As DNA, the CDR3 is TGCGCCAGCAGCTTAAGGCGCCCCTTTCAGGGGATTTCCTACGAGCAGTACTTC.

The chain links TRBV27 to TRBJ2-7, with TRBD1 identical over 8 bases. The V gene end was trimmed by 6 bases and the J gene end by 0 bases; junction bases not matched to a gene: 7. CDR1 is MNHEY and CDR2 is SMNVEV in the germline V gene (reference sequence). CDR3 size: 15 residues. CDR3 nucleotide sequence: TGTGCCAGCAGACGTCAGGGGGCCCCCTCCTACGAGCAGTACTTC. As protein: CASRRQGAPSYEQYF.

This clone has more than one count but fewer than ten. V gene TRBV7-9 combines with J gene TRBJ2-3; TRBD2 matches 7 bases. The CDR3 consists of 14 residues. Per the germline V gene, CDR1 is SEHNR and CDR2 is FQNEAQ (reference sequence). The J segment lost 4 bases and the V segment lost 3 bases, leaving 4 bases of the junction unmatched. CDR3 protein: CASSFGREADTQYF. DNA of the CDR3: TGTGCCAGCAGCTTTGGACGGGAGGCAGATACGCAGTATTTT.

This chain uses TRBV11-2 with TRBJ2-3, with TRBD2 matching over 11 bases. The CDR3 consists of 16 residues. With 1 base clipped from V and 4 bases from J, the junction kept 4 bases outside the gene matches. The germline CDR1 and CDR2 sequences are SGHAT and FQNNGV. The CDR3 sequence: CASSLVAGGPADTQYF. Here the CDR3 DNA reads TGTGCCAGCAGCTTAGTAGCGGGAGGGCCTGCAGATACGCAGTATTTT.

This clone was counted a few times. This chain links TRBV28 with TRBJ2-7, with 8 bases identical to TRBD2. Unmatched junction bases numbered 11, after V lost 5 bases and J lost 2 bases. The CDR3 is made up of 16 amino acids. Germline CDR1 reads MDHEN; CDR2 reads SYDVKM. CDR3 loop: CASSPDAGGGAYEQYF. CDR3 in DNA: TGTGCCAGCAGTCCTGACGCGGGAGGCGGTGCCTACGAGCAGTACTTC.

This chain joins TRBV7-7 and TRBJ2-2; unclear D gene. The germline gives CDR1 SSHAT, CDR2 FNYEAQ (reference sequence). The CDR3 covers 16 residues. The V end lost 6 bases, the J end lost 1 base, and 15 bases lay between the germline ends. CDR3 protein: CASSRRVAVNTGELFF. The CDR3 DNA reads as TGTGCCAGCAGTCGCCGGGTAGCCGTGAACACCGGGGAGCTGTTTTTT.

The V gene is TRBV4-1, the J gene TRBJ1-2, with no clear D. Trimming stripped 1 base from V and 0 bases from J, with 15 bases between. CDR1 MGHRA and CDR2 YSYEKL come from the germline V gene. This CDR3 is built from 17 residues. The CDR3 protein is CASSQVASLNSNYGYTF. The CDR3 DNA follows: TGCGCCAGCAGCCAAGTAGCGTCCCTAAACTCTAACTATGGCTACACCTTC.